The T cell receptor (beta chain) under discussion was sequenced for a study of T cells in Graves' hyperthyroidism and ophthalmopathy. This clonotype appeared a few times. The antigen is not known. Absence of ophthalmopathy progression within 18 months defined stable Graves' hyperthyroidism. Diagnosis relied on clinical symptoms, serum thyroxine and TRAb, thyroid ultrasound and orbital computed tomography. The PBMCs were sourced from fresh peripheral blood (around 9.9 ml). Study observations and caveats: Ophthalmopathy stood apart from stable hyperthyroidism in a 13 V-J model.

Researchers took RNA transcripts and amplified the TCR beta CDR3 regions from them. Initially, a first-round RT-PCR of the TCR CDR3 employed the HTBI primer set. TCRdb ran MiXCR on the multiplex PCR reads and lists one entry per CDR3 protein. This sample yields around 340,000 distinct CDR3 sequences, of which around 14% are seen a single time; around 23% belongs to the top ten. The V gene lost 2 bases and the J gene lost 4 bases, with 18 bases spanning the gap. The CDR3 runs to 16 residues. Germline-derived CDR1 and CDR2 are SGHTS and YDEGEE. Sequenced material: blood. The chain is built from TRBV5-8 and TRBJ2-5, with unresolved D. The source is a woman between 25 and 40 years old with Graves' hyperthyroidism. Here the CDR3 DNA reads TGTGCCAGCAGCTTTATCCCGAAAGTAGAACGAGAGACCCAGTACTTC. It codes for CASSFIPKVERETQYF.